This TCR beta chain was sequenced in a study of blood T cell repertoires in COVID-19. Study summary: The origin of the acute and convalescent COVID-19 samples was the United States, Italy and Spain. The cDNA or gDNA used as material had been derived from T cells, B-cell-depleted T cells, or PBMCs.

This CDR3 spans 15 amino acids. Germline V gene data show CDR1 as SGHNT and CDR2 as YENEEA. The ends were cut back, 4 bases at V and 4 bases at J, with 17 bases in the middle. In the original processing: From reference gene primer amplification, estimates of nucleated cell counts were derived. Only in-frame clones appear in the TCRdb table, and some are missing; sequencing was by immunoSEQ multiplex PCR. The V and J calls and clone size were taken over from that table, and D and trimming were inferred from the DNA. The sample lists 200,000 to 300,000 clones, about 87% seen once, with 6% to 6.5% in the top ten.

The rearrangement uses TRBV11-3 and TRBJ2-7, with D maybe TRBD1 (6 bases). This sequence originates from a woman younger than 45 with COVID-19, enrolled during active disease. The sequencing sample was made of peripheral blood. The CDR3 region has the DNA TGTGCCAGCAGCTCTACGGGACATCGTGGGTACGAGCAGTACTTC. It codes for CASSSTGHRGYEQYF.